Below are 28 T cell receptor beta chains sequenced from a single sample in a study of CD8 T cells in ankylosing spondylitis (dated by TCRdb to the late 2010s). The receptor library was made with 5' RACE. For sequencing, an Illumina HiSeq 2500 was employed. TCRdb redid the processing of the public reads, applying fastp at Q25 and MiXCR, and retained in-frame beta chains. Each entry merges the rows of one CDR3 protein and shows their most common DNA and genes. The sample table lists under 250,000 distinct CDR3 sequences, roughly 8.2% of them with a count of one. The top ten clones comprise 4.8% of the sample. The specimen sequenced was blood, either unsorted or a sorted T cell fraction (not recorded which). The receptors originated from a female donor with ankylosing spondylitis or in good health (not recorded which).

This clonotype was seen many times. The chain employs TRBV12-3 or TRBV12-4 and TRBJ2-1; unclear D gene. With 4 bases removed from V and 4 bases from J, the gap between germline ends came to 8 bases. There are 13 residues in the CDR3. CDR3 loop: CASSSHSYNEQFF. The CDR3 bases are TGTGCCAGCAGTTCCCACAGTTACAATGAGCAGTTCTTC.

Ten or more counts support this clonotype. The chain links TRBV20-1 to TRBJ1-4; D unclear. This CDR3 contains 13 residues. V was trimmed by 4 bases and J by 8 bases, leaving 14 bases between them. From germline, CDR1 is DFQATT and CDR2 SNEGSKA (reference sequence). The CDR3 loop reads CSAIFPLGEKLFF. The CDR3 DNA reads TGCAGTGCTATATTCCCCCTTGGGGAAAAACTGTTTTTT.

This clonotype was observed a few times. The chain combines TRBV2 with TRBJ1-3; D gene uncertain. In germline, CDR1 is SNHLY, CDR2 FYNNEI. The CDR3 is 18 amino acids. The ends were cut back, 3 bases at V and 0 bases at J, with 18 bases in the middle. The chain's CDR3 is CASSEPLVGVYSGNTIYF. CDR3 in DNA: TGTGCCAGCAGTGAGCCTCTGGTGGGAGTATACTCTGGAAACACCATATATTTT.

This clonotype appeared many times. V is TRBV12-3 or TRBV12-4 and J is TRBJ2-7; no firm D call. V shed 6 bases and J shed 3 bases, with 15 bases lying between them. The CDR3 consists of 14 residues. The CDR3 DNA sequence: TGTGCCAGCAGCCGATCGCCTGAGGACTACGAGCAGTACTTC. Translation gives CASSRSPEDYEQYF.

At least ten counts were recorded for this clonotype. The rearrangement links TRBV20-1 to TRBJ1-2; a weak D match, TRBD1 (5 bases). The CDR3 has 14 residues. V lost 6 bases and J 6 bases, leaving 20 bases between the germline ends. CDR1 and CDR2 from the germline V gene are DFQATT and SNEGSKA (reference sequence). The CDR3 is CSAAPGRLQDGYTF. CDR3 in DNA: TGCAGTGCAGCTCCGGGACGCCTTCAGGATGGCTACACCTTC.

The CDR3 sequence: CASSLASGRETQYF. CDR3 coding DNA: TGTGCCAGCAGCTTAGCTAGCGGGAGGGAGACCCAGTACTTC. This chain links TRBV7-2 with TRBJ2-5; 10 bases align to TRBD2. This CDR3 comprises 14 residues. V was clipped by 0 bases and J by 5 bases; unmatched bases: 0. Germline assignment: CDR1 SGHTA and CDR2 FQGNSA.

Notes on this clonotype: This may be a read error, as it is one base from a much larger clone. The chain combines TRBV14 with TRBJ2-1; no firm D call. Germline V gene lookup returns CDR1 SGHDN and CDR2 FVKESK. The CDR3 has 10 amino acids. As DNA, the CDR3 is TGTGCCTCAGACTCCGATAGAAAGCTCTTC. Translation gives CASDSDRKLF.

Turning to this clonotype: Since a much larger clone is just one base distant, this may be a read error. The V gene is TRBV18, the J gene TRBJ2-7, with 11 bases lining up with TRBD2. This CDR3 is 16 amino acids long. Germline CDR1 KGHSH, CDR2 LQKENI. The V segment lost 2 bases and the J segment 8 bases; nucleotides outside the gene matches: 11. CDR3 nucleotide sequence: TGTGCCAGCTCACCATCACTAGCGGGAGTTAAGCACAAGCAGTACTTC. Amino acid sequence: CASSPSLAGVKHKQYF. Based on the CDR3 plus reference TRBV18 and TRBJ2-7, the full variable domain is NAGVMQNPRHLVRRRGQEARLRCSPMKGHSHVYWYRQLPEEGLKFMVYLQKENIIDESGMPKERFSAEFPKEGPSILRIQQVVRGDSAAYFCASSPSLAGVKHKQYFGPGTRLTVT.

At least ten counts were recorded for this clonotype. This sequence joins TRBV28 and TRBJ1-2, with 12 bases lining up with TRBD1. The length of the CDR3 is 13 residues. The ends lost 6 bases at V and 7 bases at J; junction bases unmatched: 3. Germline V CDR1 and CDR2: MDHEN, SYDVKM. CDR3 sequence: CASRGQGAVGYTF. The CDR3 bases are TGTGCCAGCAGGGGACAGGGGGCTGTTGGCTACACCTTC.

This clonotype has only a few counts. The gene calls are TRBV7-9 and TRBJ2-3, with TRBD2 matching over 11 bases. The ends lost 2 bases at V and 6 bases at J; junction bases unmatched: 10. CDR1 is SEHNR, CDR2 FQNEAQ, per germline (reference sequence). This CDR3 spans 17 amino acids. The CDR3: CASSLHIAGGPVDTQYF. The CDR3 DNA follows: TGTGCCAGCAGCTTACATATAGCGGGAGGGCCCGTGGATACGCAGTATTTT.

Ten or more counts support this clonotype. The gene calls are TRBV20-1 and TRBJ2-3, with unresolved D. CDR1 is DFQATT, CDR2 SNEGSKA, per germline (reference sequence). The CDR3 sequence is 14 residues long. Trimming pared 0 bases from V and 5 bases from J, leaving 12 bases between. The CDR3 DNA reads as TGCAGTGCTAGAGAGTGGCGGAAGGGAGATACGCAGTATTTT. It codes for CSAREWRKGDTQYF.

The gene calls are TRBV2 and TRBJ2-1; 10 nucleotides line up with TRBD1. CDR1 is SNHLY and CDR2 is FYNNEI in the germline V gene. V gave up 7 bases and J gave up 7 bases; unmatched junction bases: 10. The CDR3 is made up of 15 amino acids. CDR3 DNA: TGTGCCAGCACCCCGGACAGGGGGTCGGGTAATGAGCAGTTCTTC. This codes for CASTPDRGSGNEQFF. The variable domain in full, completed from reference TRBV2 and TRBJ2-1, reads EPEVTQTPSHQVTQMGQEVILRCVPISNHLYFYWYRQILGQKVEFLVSFYNNEISEKSEIFDDQFSVERPDGSNFTLKIRSTKLEDSAMYFCASTPDRGSGNEQFFGPGTRLTVL.

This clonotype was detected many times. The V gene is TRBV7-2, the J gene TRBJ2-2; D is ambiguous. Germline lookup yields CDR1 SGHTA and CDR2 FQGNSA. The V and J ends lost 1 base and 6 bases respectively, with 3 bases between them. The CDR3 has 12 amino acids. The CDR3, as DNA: TGTGCCAGCAGCTTAGTACCCGGGGAGCTGTTTTTT. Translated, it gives CASSLVPGELFF.

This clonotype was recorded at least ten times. DNA for the CDR3: TGTGCCATCAGCTCGCGGACTAGCGGGAGCACCGGGGAGCTGTTTTTT. The encoded protein is CAISSRTSGSTGELFF. The chain uses TRBV10-3 and TRBJ2-2; 13 bases agree with TRBD2. J was trimmed by 4 bases and V by 6 bases; bases with no gene match: 5. Germline CDR1 reads ENHRY; CDR2 reads SYGVKD. The CDR3 totals 16 residues.

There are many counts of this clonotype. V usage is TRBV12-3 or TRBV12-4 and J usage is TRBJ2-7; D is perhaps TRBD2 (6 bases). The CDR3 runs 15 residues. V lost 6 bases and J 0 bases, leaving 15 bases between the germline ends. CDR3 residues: CASSPRYGSSYEQYF. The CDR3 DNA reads TGTGCCAGCAGCCCTCGTTACGGGAGCTCCTACGAGCAGTACTTC.

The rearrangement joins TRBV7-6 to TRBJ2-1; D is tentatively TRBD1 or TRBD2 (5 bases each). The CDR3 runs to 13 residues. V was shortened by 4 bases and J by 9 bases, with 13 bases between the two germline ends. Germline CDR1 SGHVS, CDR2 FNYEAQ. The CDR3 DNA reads TGTGCCAGCAGCTCTCAAGAGGGGACTGAGCAGTTCTTC. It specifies CASSSQEGTEQFF.

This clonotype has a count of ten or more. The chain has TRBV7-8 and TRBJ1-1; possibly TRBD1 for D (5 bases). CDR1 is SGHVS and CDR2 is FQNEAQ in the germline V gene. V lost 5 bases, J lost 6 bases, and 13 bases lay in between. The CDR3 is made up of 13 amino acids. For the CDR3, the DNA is TGTGCCAGCAGCATCGGGGCCGCCGCTGAAGCTTTCTTT. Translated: CASSIGAAAEAFF. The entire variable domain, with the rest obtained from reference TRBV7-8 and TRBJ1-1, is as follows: GAGVSQSPRYKVAKRGQDVALRCDPISGHVSLFWYQQALGQGPEFLTYFQNEAQLDKSGLPSDRFFAERPEGSVSTLKIQRTQQEDSAVYLCASSIGAAAEAFFGQGTRLTVV.

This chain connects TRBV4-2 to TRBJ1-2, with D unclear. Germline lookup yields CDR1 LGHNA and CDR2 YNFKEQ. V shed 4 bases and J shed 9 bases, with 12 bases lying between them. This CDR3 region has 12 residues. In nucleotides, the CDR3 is TGTGCCAGCAGCCCTGGGATCCTCTGCTACACCTTC. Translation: CASSPGILCYTF.

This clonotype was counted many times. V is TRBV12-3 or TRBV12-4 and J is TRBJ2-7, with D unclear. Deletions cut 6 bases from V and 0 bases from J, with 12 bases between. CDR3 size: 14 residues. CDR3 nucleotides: TGTGCCAGCAGGCACCAATTCAGCTCCTACGAGCAGTACTTC. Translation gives CASRHQFSSYEQYF.

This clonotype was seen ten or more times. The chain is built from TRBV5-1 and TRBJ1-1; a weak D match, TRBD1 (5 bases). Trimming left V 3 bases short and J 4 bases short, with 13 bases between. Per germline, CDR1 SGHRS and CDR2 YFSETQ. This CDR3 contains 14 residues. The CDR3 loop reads CASSSTGGRTEAFF. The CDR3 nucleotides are TGCGCCAGCAGCTCCACCGGGGGTCGCACTGAAGCTTTCTTT. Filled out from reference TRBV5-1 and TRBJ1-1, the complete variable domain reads KAGVTQTPRYLIKTRGQQVTLSCSPISGHRSVSWYQQTPGQGLQFLFEYFSETQRNKGNFPGRFSGRQFSNSRSEMNVSTLELGDSALYLCASSSTGGRTEAFFGQGTRLTVV.

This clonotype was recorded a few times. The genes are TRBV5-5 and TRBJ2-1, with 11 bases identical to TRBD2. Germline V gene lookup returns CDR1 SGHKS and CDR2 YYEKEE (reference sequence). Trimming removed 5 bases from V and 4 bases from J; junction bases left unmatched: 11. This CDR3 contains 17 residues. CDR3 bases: TGTGCCAGCAGTTCGGGACTAGCGGTTCTCCTTTACAATGAGCAGTTCTTC. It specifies CASSSGLAVLLYNEQFF.

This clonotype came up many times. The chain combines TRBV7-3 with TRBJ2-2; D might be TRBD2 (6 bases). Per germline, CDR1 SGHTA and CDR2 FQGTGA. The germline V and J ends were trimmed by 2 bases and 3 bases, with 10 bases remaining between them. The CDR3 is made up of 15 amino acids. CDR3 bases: TGTGCCAGCAGCTTAGACATAGCGGACACCGGGGAGCTGTTTTTT. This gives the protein CASSLDIADTGELFF. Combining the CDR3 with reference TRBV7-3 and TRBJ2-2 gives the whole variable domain GAGVSQTPSNKVTEKGKYVELRCDPISGHTALYWYRQSLGQGPEFLIYFQGTGAADDSGLPNDRFFAVRPEGSVSTLKIQRTERGDSAVYLCASSLDIADTGELFFGEGSRLTVL.

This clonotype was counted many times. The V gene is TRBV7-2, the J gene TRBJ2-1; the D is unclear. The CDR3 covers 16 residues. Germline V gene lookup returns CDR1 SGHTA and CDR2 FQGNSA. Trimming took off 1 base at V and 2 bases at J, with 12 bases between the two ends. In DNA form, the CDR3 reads TGTGCCAGCAGCTTAGAGGGCTCAATGCCCTACAATGAGCAGTTCTTC. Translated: CASSLEGSMPYNEQFF. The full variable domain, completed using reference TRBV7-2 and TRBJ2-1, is GAGVSQSPSNKVTEKGKDVELRCDPISGHTALYWYRQSLGQGLEFLIYFQGNSAPDKSGLPSDRFSAERTGGSVSTLTIQRTQQEDSAVYLCASSLEGSMPYNEQFFGPGTRLTVL.

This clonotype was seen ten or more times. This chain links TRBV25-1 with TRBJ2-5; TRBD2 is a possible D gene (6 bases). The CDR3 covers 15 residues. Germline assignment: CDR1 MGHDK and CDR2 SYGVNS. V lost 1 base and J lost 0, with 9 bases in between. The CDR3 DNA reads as TGTGCCAGCAGTGAATCCTGGGACTACCAAGAGACCCAGTACTTC. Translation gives CASSESWDYQETQYF.

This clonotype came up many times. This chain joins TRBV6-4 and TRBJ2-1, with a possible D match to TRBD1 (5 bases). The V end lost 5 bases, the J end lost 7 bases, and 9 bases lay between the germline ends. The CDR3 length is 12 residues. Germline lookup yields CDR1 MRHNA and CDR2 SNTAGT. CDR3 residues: CASSRGHNEQFF. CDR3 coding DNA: TGTGCCAGCAGTAGGGGTCATAATGAGCAGTTCTTC.

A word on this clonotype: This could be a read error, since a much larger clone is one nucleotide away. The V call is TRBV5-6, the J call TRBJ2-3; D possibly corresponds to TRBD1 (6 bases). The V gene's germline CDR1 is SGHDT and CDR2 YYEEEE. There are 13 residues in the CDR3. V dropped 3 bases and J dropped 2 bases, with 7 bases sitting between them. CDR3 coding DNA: TGTGCCAGCAGCTCAGGGGACACAGATACGCAGTATTTT. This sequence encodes CASSSGDTDTQYF.

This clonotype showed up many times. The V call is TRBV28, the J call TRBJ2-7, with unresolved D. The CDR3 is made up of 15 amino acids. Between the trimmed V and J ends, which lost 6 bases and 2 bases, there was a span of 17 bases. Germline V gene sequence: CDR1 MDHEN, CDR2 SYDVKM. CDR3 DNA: TGTGCCAGCAGAAGGGCGCTCAAAGGTCCCTACGAGCAGTACTTC. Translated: CASRRALKGPYEQYF.

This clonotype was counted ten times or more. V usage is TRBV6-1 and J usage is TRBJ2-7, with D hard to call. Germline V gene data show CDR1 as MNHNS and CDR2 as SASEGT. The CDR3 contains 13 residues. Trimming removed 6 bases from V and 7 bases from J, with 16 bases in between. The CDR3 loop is CASSPRAVGEQYF. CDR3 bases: TGTGCCAGCAGCCCGCGCGCGGTTGGTGAGCAGTACTTC.